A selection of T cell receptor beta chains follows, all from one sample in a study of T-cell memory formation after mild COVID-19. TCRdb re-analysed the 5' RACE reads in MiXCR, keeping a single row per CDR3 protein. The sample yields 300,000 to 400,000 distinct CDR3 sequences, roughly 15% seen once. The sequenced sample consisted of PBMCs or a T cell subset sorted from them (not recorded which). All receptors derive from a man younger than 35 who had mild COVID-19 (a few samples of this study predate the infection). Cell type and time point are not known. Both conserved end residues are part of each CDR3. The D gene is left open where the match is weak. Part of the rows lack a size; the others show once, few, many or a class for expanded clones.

DNA: TGCAGTGCCGGCGGGGGGAGCGATGGCTACACCTTC; CDR3: CSAGGGSDGYTF; size: NA; V: TRBV20-1; J: TRBJ1-2; D: NA
DNA: TGTGCCAGCAGCCGAATGAGACAGGGCGGTTCCTACGAGCAGTACTTC; CDR3: CASSRMRQGGSYEQYF; size: few; V: TRBV7-6; J: TRBJ2-7; D: TRBD1
DNA: TGCAGTGCCAGAAACCCTACAGGGGCCACCTACAATGAGCAGTTCTTC; CDR3: CSARNPTGATYNEQFF; size: NA; V: TRBV20-1; J: TRBJ2-1; D: TRBD1
DNA: TGCGCCAGCAGCCCCCTTGGGGGGAATGAAAAACTGTTTTTT; CDR3: CASSPLGGNEKLFF; size: NA; V: TRBV4-1; J: TRBJ1-4; D: NA
DNA: TGTGCCAGCAGCCAAGAAGACAGGGAGCGGGGCTACACCTTC; CDR3: CASSQEDRERGYTF; size: few; V: TRBV3-1; J: TRBJ1-2; D: TRBD1
DNA: TGTGCCATCAGTGAAGTCAAATCGGGAGAGACCCAGTACTTC; CDR3: CAISEVKSGETQYF; size: NA; V: TRBV10-3; J: TRBJ2-5; D: NA
DNA: TGTGCCATCAACAATCAGATAGAGGAGACCCAGTACTTC; CDR3: CAINNQIEETQYF; size: once; V: TRBV10-3; J: TRBJ2-5; D: NA
DNA: TGCGCCAGCAGCCAAGAGCCAGATCAGCCCCAGCATTTT; CDR3: CASSQEPDQPQHF; size: many; V: TRBV5-1; J: TRBJ1-5; D: NA
DNA: TGTGCCAGCAGCCCCAGGACTAGAGGTTCGGTCACCGGGGAGCTGTTTTTT; CDR3: CASSPRTRGSVTGELFF; size: NA; V: TRBV7-2; J: TRBJ2-2; D: TRBD2
DNA: TGTGCCAGCATCGACTATAGCAATCAGCCCCAGCATTTT; CDR3: CASIDYSNQPQHF; size: few; V: TRBV6-6; J: TRBJ1-5; D: NA
DNA: TGCAGCGTTGAGAGGGAGGATGAAAAACTGTTTTTT; CDR3: CSVEREDEKLFF; size: NA; V: TRBV29-1; J: TRBJ1-4; D: NA
DNA: TGTGCCAGCAGCGAGGGGGGAGGAGCCATTTACAATGAGCAGTTCTTC; CDR3: CASSEGGGAIYNEQFF; size: NA; V: TRBV9; J: TRBJ2-1; D: NA
DNA: TGTGCCAGCAGCCCTTACAGGGGAGGCAATCAGCCCCAGCATTTT; CDR3: CASSPYRGGNQPQHF; size: few; V: TRBV5-6; J: TRBJ1-5; D: TRBD1
DNA: TGTGCCAGCAGTTTACGGACAAACAATCAGCCCCAGCATTTT; CDR3: CASSLRTNNQPQHF; size: NA; V: TRBV28; J: TRBJ1-5; D: NA
DNA: TGTGCCAGCAGCCAAGGGAGGGAGCAGTACTTC; CDR3: CASSQGREQYF; size: few; V: TRBV3-1; J: TRBJ2-7; D: NA
DNA: TGTGCCAGCAGTTGGGGGACGGGGATCGACTACACCTTC; CDR3: CASSWGTGIDYTF; size: NA; V: TRBV12-3/TRBV12-4; J: TRBJ1-2; D: NA
DNA: TGCGCCAGCAGCCAAGGACAGGGGGAAGAGACCCAGTACTTC; CDR3: CASSQGQGEETQYF; size: few; V: TRBV4-3; J: TRBJ2-5; D: TRBD1